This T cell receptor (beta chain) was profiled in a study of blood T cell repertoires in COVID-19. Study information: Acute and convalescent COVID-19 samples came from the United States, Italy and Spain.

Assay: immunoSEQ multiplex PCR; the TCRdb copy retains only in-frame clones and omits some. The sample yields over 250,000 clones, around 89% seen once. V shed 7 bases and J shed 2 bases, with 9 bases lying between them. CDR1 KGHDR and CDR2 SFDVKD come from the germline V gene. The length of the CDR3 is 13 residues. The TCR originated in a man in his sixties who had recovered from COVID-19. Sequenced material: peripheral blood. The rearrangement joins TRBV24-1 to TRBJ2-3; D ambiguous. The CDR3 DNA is TGTGCCACCAGAGGCACAGTCACAGATACGCAGTATTTT. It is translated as CATRGTVTDTQYF.